The 10 T cell receptor beta chains given below trace back to one sample, sequenced in a study of control samples from healthy donors and cancer patients. TCRdb's table, derived via immunoSEQ multiplex PCR, lists solely in-frame clones and lacks some. In the table there are about 51,000 clones, around nine tenths of which are singletons. Material for sequencing was PBMCs. Receptors were obtained from a man in his fifties with head and neck cancer.

V gene TRBV18 combines with J gene TRBJ1-6, with TRBD1 identical over 9 bases. The germline V gene encodes CDR1 KGHSH and CDR2 LQKENI. The CDR3 has 15 residues. Germline trimming cut 2 bases from V and 7 bases from J; bases unmatched to any gene: 3. In DNA form, the CDR3 reads TGTGCCAGCTCACCAGAAGGACAGGGGAATTCACCCCTCCACTTT. This encodes CASSPEGQGNSPLHF. The full variable domain, completed using reference TRBV18 and TRBJ1-6, is NAGVMQNPRHLVRRRGQEARLRCSPMKGHSHVYWYRQLPEEGLKFMVYLQKENIIDESGMPKERFSAEFPKEGPSILRIQQVVRGDSAAYFCASSPEGQGNSPLHFGNGTRLTVT.

V and J are TRBV28 and TRBJ1-5, with D possibly being TRBD1 (5 bases). This CDR3 has 13 amino acids. Trimming removed 11 bases at V and 0 bases at J, with 11 bases between. Germline V gene lookup returns CDR1 MDHEN and CDR2 SYDVKM. In nucleotides, the CDR3 is TGTGCCGCCTCAGGGTTTAGCAATCAGCCCCAGCATTTT. Amino acid sequence: CAASGFSNQPQHF.

J is TRBJ2-5 and V is TRBV12-5, with 11 nucleotides matching TRBD2. This CDR3 comprises 15 residues. Trimming took 6 bases from V and 5 from J; bases not matched to a gene: 8. CDR1 and CDR2 (germline): LGHNT, FRNRAP. CDR3 sequence: CASGPLTSGGETQYF. CDR3 nucleotides: TGTGCTAGTGGCCCCCTTACTAGCGGGGGCGAGACCCAGTACTTC. The entire variable domain, with the rest obtained from reference TRBV12-5 and TRBJ2-5, is as follows: DARVTQTPRHKVTEMGQEVTMRCQPILGHNTVFWYRQTMMQGLELLAYFRNRAPLDDSGMPKDRFSAEMPDATLATLKIQPSEPRDSAVYFCASGPLTSGGETQYFGPGTRLLVL.

The chain is built from TRBV29-1 and TRBJ2-3; tentative D call: TRBD2 (5 bases). Germline V lookup: CDR1 SQVTM, CDR2 ANQGSEA. This CDR3 is built from 13 residues. Trimming pared 4 bases from V and 0 bases from J, leaving 8 bases between. CDR3 coding DNA: TGCAGCGTTGTCCGGACTAGCACAGATACGCAGTATTTT. Protein product: CSVVRTSTDTQYF.

The rearrangement links TRBV11-3 to TRBJ2-3, with unresolved D. V shed 1 base and J shed 1 base, with 6 bases lying between them. Looked up from germline, CDR1 is SGHNT and CDR2 is YENEEA. The CDR3 is made up of 14 amino acids. CDR3 bases: TGTGCCAGCAGCTTAGGGCAGGGCACAGATACGCAGTATTTT. It encodes CASSLGQGTDTQYF. Based on the CDR3 plus reference TRBV11-3 and TRBJ2-3, the full variable domain is EAGVVQSPRYKIIEKKQPVAFWCNPISGHNTLYWYLQNLGQGPELLIRYENEEAVDDSQLPKDRFSAERLKGVDSTLKIQPAELGDSAVYLCASSLGQGTDTQYFGPGTRLTVL.

The J gene is TRBJ2-1, the V gene TRBV7-9; D gene uncertain. The CDR3 is 13 residues long. In germline, CDR1 is SEHNR, CDR2 FQNEAQ (reference sequence). V dropped 2 bases and J dropped 8 bases, with 10 bases sitting between them. This CDR3 reads CASSLLRQDEQFF. CDR3 in DNA: TGTGCCAGCAGCTTACTTCGTCAGGATGAGCAGTTCTTC.

The chain is built from TRBV2 and TRBJ1-1; the match to TRBD1 covers 8 bases. There are 14 residues in the CDR3. V shed 5 bases and J 0 bases; nucleotides not matched to a gene: 2. Germline V CDR1 and CDR2: SNHLY, FYNNEI. CDR3: CASSLQGVNTEAFF. The CDR3, as DNA: TGTGCCAGCAGTCTACAGGGGGTGAACACTGAAGCTTTCTTT.

The chain has TRBV7-3 and TRBJ2-6; tentatively, D is TRBD1 or TRBD2 (5 bases each). This CDR3 contains 14 residues. V lost 3 bases to trimming and J lost 2 bases, with 5 bases between them. In germline, CDR1 is SGHTA, CDR2 FQGTGA. The CDR3 DNA reads as TGTGCCAGCAGCTTGGGGGCTGGGGCCAACGTCCTGACTTTC. This codes for CASSLGAGANVLTF. The full variable domain, completed using reference TRBV7-3 and TRBJ2-6, is GAGVSQTPSNKVTEKGKYVELRCDPISGHTALYWYRQSLGQGPEFLIYFQGTGAADDSGLPNDRFFAVRPEGSVSTLKIQRTERGDSAVYLCASSLGAGANVLTFGAGSRLTVL.

The chain links TRBV30 to TRBJ2-2; 8 bases are shared with TRBD2. The germline V gene encodes CDR1 GTSNPN and CDR2 SVGIG (reference sequence). V gave up 1 base and J gave up 4 bases; unmatched junction bases: 5. This CDR3 has 15 amino acids. The CDR3 nucleotides read TGTGCCTGGAGTGGAGTAGCGGGAACCACCGGGGAGCTGTTTTTT. This translates into CAWSGVAGTTGELFF.

The gene calls are TRBV9 and TRBJ2-3; 7 bases fit TRBD2. Trimming took 3 bases from V and 2 from J; bases not matched to a gene: 3. Germline V gene lookup returns CDR1 SGDLS and CDR2 YYNGEE. CDR3 size: 14 residues. The CDR3 is CASSALAVTDTQYF. The CDR3 bases are TGTGCCAGCAGCGCCCTAGCGGTCACAGATACGCAGTATTTT.